Presented here are 11 T cell receptor beta chains from one specimen sequenced in a study of glioma-infiltrating T cells. The iRepertoire nested amplicon-rescue multiplex PCR amplified TCR alpha and beta CDR3s from RNA. TCRdb recomputed calls from the multiplex PCR reads with MiXCR, one row per CDR3 protein. This sample has 150,000 to 200,000 distinct CDR3 sequences, with over 25% found just once. The material sequenced was glioma tissue, nonneoplastic brain tissue, or PBMCs (not recorded which). The receptors here all came from a human donor with low-grade glioma or glioblastoma, undergoing nonglioma brain surgery, or in good health (not recorded which).

The chain combines TRBV5-1 with TRBJ2-7; TRBD1 aligns across 9 bases. CDR3 size: 14 residues. Per germline, CDR1 SGHRS and CDR2 YFSETQ. Here the CDR3 reads CVSSPGQGAYEQYF. In DNA, the CDR3 is TGCGTTAGCAGCCCGGGACAGGGCGCCTACGAGCAGTACTTC.

This clonotype has ten or more counts. The chain carries TRBV3-1 and TRBJ1-1, with D perhaps TRBD1 (5 bases). The CDR3 length is 13 residues. From germline, CDR1 is LGHDT and CDR2 YNNKEL (reference sequence). Trimming left V 4 bases short and J 3 bases short, with 9 bases between. The DNA of the CDR3 is TGTGCCAGCAGCCGGACATCGGACACTGAAGCTTTCTTT. Amino acids: CASSRTSDTEAFF.

At least ten counts were recorded for this clonotype. The J gene is TRBJ2-7, the V gene TRBV6-1, with 13 bases that match TRBD2. The CDR3 sequence is 15 residues long. V lost 6 bases and J lost 4; bases outside the gene matches: 6. Germline values: CDR1 MNHNS, CDR2 SASEGT. CDR3 amino acids: CASSSTSGGYYEQYF. CDR3 bases: TGTGCCAGCAGCTCGACTAGCGGGGGGTATTACGAGCAGTACTTC.

On this clonotype: This may come from a read error, since a much larger clone is one base off. The chain has TRBV12-3 or TRBV12-4 and TRBJ1-5; TRBD1 matches at 10 bases. Germline trimming cut 7 bases from V and 4 bases from J; bases unmatched to any gene: 13. CDR3 size: 17 residues. CDR3 residues: CASNPGTGASRNQPQHF. In nucleotides, the CDR3 is TGTGCCAGCAATCCGGGGACAGGGGCTTCTAGAAATCAGCCCCAGCATTTT.

On this clonotype: No conserved phenylalanine or tryptophan is present at the end of the CDR3, so a read error is the likely explanation. This chain uses TRBV28 with TRBJ2-1; 8 bases line up with TRBD2. The trim removed 7 bases at V and 3 bases at J, leaving 5 bases unmatched. There are 14 residues in the CDR3. CDR1 MDHEN and CDR2 SYDVKM come from the germline V gene. The CDR3 sequence: CASIGTRYYNEQFL. The CDR3, as DNA: TGTGCCAGCATTGGGACTAGGTACTACAATGAGCAGTTCCTC.

This chain uses TRBV12-3 or TRBV12-4 with TRBJ2-2; 7 bases match TRBD1. The CDR3 length is 14 residues. V lost 6 bases to trimming and J lost 7 bases; unmatched junction nucleotides: 8. The CDR3 reads CASSPTGPNGELFF. CDR3 in DNA: TGTGCCAGCAGCCCGACAGGGCCGAACGGGGAGCTGTTTTTT.

This clonotype was counted at least ten times. The chain employs TRBV6-1 and TRBJ2-7; tentatively, D is TRBD1 (6 bases). Germline CDR1 MNHNS, CDR2 SASEGT. The CDR3 is 13 residues long. V lost 7 bases and J lost 2, with 12 bases in between. CDR3 sequence (DNA): TGTGCCAGCAACGCGGACAGACCCTACGAGCAGTACTTC. Translated, it gives CASNADRPYEQYF.

This clonotype was detected only once. This CDR3 is CASSPGTLPYEQYF. Written as DNA, the CDR3 is TGTGCCAGCAGTCCCGGGACTTTGCCCTACGAGCAGTACTTC. The chain links TRBV27 to TRBJ2-7; tentative D call: TRBD2 (6 bases). CDR3 length: 14 residues. Trimming removed 5 bases at V and 2 bases at J, with 13 bases between. Germline V gene lookup returns CDR1 MNHEY and CDR2 SMNVEV (reference sequence).

This clonotype was observed a few times. The chain carries TRBV9 and TRBJ2-7; 11 bases map to TRBD1. Germline loops: CDR1 SGDLS, CDR2 YYNGEE. The CDR3 loop spans 15 amino acids. Trimming at V came to 2 bases and at J to 3 bases, leaving 4 bases not matched to a gene. CDR3: CASSVGQGAGYEQYF. Written as DNA, the CDR3 is TGTGCCAGCAGCGTCGGACAGGGGGCTGGCTACGAGCAGTACTTC.

This clonotype has at least ten counts. The rearrangement joins TRBV24-1 to TRBJ1-1; D is undetermined. The V end lost 6 bases, the J end lost 7 bases, and 8 bases lay between the germline ends. The CDR3 runs 11 residues. CDR1 and CDR2 (germline): KGHDR, SFDVKD. The CDR3 DNA reads as TGTGCCACCAGTTGGGGTCATGAAGCTTTCTTT. The encoded protein is CATSWGHEAFF.

This clonotype was picked up many times. The gene calls are TRBV4-2 and TRBJ1-6, with 7 bases that match TRBD1. CDR1 LGHNA and CDR2 YNFKEQ come from the germline V gene. The CDR3 length is 15 residues. Trimming cost V 4 bases and J 10 bases; bases outside gene matches: 10. Written as DNA, the CDR3 is TGTGCCAGCAGCCTTCGACAGGGTCGAGGATCACCCCTCCACTTT. Amino acid sequence: CASSLRQGRGSPLHF.